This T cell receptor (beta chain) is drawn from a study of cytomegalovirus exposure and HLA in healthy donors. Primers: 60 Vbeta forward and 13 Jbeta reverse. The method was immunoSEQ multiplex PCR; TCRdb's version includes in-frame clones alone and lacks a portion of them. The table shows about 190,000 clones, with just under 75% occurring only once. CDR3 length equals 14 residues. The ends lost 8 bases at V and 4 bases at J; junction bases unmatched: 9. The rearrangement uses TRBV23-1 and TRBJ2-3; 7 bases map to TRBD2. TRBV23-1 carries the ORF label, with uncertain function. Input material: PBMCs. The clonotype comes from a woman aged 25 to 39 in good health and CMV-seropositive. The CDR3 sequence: CASRFGGKADTQYF. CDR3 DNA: TGCGCCAGCCGTTTCGGGGGGAAGGCAGATACGCAGTATTTT.